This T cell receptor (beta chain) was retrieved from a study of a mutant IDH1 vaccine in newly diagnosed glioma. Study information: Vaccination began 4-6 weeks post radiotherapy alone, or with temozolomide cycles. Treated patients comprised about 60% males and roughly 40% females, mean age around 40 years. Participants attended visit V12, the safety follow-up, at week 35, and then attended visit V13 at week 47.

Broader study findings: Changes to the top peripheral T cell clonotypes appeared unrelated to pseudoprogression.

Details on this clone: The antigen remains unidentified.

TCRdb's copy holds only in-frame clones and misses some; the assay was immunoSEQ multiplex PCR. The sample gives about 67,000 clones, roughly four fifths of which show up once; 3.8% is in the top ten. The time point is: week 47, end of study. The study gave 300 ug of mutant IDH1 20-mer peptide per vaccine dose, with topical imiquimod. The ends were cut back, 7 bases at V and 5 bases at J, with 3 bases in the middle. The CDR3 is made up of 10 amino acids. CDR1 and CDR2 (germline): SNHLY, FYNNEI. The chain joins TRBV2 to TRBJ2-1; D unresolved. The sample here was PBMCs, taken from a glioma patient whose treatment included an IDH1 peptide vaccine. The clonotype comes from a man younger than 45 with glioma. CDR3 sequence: CASKNNEQFF. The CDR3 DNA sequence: TGTGCCAGCAAGAACAATGAGCAGTTCTTC. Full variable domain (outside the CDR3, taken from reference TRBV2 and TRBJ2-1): EPEVTQTPSHQVTQMGQEVILRCVPISNHLYFYWYRQILGQKVEFLVSFYNNEISEKSEIFDDQFSVERPDGSNFTLKIRSTKLEDSAMYFCASKNNEQFFGPGTRLTVL.